The present T cell receptor (beta chain) was sequenced within a study of blood T cell repertoires in COVID-19. Study-level information: Acute-phase and convalescent COVID-19 samples originated in the United States, Italy and Spain. PBMCs, B-cell-depleted T cells, or T cells were the source of the cDNA or gDNA that made up the material.

The CDR3 extends over 14 amino acids. Trimming took 5 bases from V and 2 from J, leaving 12 bases between them. The germline gives CDR1 MNHEY, CDR2 SVGEGT. Profiled with immunoSEQ multiplex PCR; TCRdb holds only in-frame clones, not every one. The sample has around 63,000 clones; about 90% are singletons. A single count supports this clone. This TCR came from a man between 60 and 75 years old with acute or convalescent COVID-19. V usage is TRBV6-2 or TRBV6-3 and J usage is TRBJ1-2, with D perhaps matching TRBD1 (5 bases). Input material: peripheral blood. In DNA form, the CDR3 reads TGTGCCAGCAGTATGGAGACAGTCAACTATGGCTACACCTTC. Protein product: CASSMETVNYGYTF.